One and the same sample provided the 17 T cell receptor beta chains below, sequenced in a study of breast tumors, draining lymph nodes, adjacent tissues. TCRdb reprocessed the multiplex PCR reads via MiXCR and lists one record per CDR3 protein. The data contain about 230,000 distinct CDR3 sequences, 32% of them singletons. Samples came from axillary lymph nodes draining the breast cancer. Sample: axillary lymph node tissue. The receptor source for this set is a female donor with breast cancer. Some clones in this sample may be carry-over from other donors' samples.

A few counts support this clonotype. This may be a read error, as it is one base from a much larger clone. The J gene is TRBJ2-7, the V gene TRBV6-1; the match to TRBD1 covers 8 bases. The CDR3 contains 14 residues. Per the germline V gene, CDR1 is MNHNS and CDR2 is SASEGT. With V trimmed by 8 bases and J by 4 bases, 10 bases remained unmatched. CDR3 in amino acids: CASWRQGAGYEQYF. The CDR3 DNA reads TGTGCCAGCTGGCGGCAGGGGGCAGGTTACGAGCAGTACTTC.

At least ten counts were recorded for this clonotype. The CDR3 protein is CASTPGSSYNSPLHF. The CDR3 DNA sequence: TGTGCCAGCACCCCCGGGAGCTCCTATAATTCACCCCTCCACTTT. The chain carries TRBV6-2 or TRBV6-3 and TRBJ1-6; D call uncertain. The V gene's germline CDR1 is MNHEY and CDR2 SVGEGT. V was cut by 7 bases and J by 0 bases, with 10 bases left in between. This CDR3 spans 15 amino acids.

This chain links TRBV15 with TRBJ2-7, with TRBD2 matching 11 bases. CDR3 length: 17 residues. Germline V lookup: CDR1 LNHNV, CDR2 YYDKDF (reference sequence). Trimming cost V 0 bases and J 4 bases; bases outside gene matches: 8. CDR3 DNA sequence: TGTGCCACCAGCAGAGACGTCATAGCGGGAGGGCGGTACGAGCAGTACTTC. Translating gives CATSRDVIAGGRYEQYF. Full variable domain (outside the CDR3, taken from reference TRBV15 and TRBJ2-7): DAMVIQNPRYQVTQFGKPVTLSCSQTLNHNVMYWYQQKSSQAPKLLFHYYDKDFNNEADTPDNFQSRRPNTSFCFLDIRSPGLGDTAMYLCATSRDVIAGGRYEQYFGPGTRLTVT.

The rearrangement links TRBV19 to TRBJ1-1; weak D call: TRBD1 (5 bases). The ends were cut back, 7 bases at V and 1 base at J, with 10 bases in the middle. The CDR3 length is 13 residues. Germline assignment: CDR1 LNHDA and CDR2 SQIVND (reference sequence). CDR3 residues: CASNIRGNTEAFF. The DNA for the CDR3 is TGTGCCAGTAACATAAGGGGGAACACTGAAGCTTTCTTT.

This clonotype was recorded at least ten times. CDR3 sequence reads: CASSPLLGQGSDGYTF. CDR3 DNA sequence: TGTGCCAGCTCACCACTACTGGGGCAGGGATCGGACGGCTACACCTTC. The V call is TRBV18, the J call TRBJ1-2, with D perhaps matching TRBD1 (5 bases). From germline, CDR1 is KGHSH and CDR2 LQKENI. Trimming shortened V by 1 base and J by 8 bases, and 20 bases separated the two germline ends. The CDR3 spans 16 residues.

CDR3 region: CATSGTSAPSTDTQYF. The CDR3 DNA reads as TGTGCCACCAGCGGGACTAGCGCCCCCAGCACAGATACGCAGTATTTT. The gene calls are TRBV24-1 and TRBJ2-3, with 10 bases matching TRBD2. V shed 7 bases and J 0 bases; nucleotides not matched to a gene: 6. Germline-derived CDR1 and CDR2 are KGHDR and SFDVKD. The CDR3 has 16 amino acids.

Points on this clonotype: Germline and junction disagree at one end, which may indicate a read error. The chain links TRBV5-1 to TRBJ2-7, with D perhaps matching TRBD1 (6 bases). Looked up from germline, CDR1 is SGHRS and CDR2 is YFSETQ. The CDR3 sequence is 14 residues long. DNA of the CDR3: TGCGCCGGCAGCTCGGCAGGGGCTACGGGCGAGCAGTACTTC. This sequence encodes CAGSSAGATGEQYF. Full variable domain (rest looked up from reference TRBV5-1 and TRBJ2-7): KAGVTQTPRYLIKTRGQQVTLSCSPISGHRSVSWYQQTPGQGLQFLFEYFSETQRNKGNFPGRFSGRQFSNSRSEMNVSTLELGDSALYLCAGSSAGATGEQYFGPGTRLTVT.

This clonotype was counted at least ten times. The V and J genes are TRBV7-9 and TRBJ2-7, with TRBD1 matching over 9 bases. The CDR3 contains 14 residues. The ends lost 7 bases at V and 2 bases at J; junction bases unmatched: 6. From germline, CDR1 is SEHNR and CDR2 FQNEAQ (reference sequence). CDR3 coding DNA: TGTGCCAGCACCCCGACAGGGGGAACCTACGAGCAGTACTTC. Protein product: CASTPTGGTYEQYF.

There are many counts of this clonotype. The chain combines TRBV7-8 with TRBJ1-5, with a possible D match to TRBD1 (6 bases). Trimming stripped 4 bases from V and 3 bases from J, with 7 bases between. The CDR3 length is 13 residues. Germline-derived CDR1 and CDR2 are SGHVS and FQNEAQ. The CDR3 region has the DNA TGTGCCAGCAGCTACAGGGACAATCAGCCCCAGCATTTT. Protein: CASSYRDNQPQHF.

Notes on this clonotype: This may arise from a read error, as a much more abundant clone is one base away. The chain combines TRBV3-2 with TRBJ2-3; TRBD1, as called in the table, went unchecked against the DNA. TRBV3-2 is labeled a pseudogene. The CDR3 extends over 16 amino acids. The CDR3 nucleotides read TGTGCCAGCAGCTCCCGAAAGTCAGGGGGCACAGATACGCAGTATTTT. It is translated as CASSSRKSGGTDTQYF.

On this clonotype: The CDR3 end shows no conserved phenylalanine or tryptophan, and so a read error is likely. The DNA is omitted, as the CDR3 cannot be located on it reliably, and the CDR3 follows TCRdb's listing. This chain links TRBV7-3 with TRBJ1-6. Termini included, the CDR3 measures 8 amino acids. CDR1 SGHTA and CDR2 FQGTGA come from the germline V gene. CDR3 region: CASSLSSG.

This sequence joins TRBV7-9 and TRBJ2-3; D gene uncertain. V lost 1 base, J lost 6 bases, and 8 bases lay in between. Germline assignment: CDR1 SEHNR and CDR2 FQNEAQ (reference sequence). The CDR3 consists of 13 residues. This CDR3 reads CASSLVQRDTQYF. In DNA, the CDR3 is TGTGCCAGCAGCTTAGTACAGAGGGATACGCAGTATTTT.

This chain connects TRBV30 to TRBJ2-4; no clear D. Trimming took off 4 bases at V and 5 bases at J, with 12 bases between the two ends. The CDR3 runs to 13 residues. Looked up from germline, CDR1 is GTSNPN and CDR2 is SVGIG (reference sequence). CDR3 protein: CAWMGKVENIQYF. The CDR3 DNA reads as TGTGCCTGGATGGGGAAGGTGGAAAACATTCAGTACTTC.

In its sample, this clonotype was seen many times. The chain is built from TRBV9 and TRBJ2-1; 7 bases are shared with TRBD2. From germline, CDR1 is SGDLS and CDR2 YYNGEE. This CDR3 contains 16 residues. V shed 6 bases and J 1 base; nucleotides not matched to a gene: 10. In nucleotides, the CDR3 is TGTGCCAGCACCCCGGGCCATAGCGGGTCCTACAATGAGCAGTTCTTC. This gives the protein CASTPGHSGSYNEQFF.

CDR3 protein: CSARGKRGLRQGPQGCANTGELFF. The CDR3 DNA reads as TGCAGTGCTCGAGGGAAGCGGGGTTTGCGCCAGGGTCCCCAGGGCTGTGCGAACACCGGGGAGCTGTTTTTT. The chain links TRBV20-1 to TRBJ2-2, with 7 bases fitting TRBD2. The length of the CDR3 is 24 residues. V lost 5 bases and J lost 0; bases outside the gene matches: 33. The V gene's germline CDR1 is DFQATT and CDR2 SNEGSKA (reference sequence).

This clonotype has only a few counts. A read error may be the cause here, since a much bigger clone is one base away. The rearrangement links TRBV5-5 to TRBJ1-4; a possible D gene is TRBD1 (5 bases). The germline V and J ends were trimmed by 0 bases and 11 bases, with 14 bases remaining between them. The germline V gene has CDR1 SGHKS and CDR2 YYEKEE (reference sequence). The CDR3 consists of 14 residues. The chain's CDR3 is CASSLGGAGVKLFF. CDR3 DNA: TGTGCCAGCAGCTTGGGTGGGGCCGGGGTGAAACTGTTTTTT.

This clonotype has only a few counts. Since a much larger clone is just one base distant, this may be a read error. The chain carries TRBV7-2 and TRBJ2-7; the D gene is possibly TRBD2 (5 bases). There are 15 residues in the CDR3. CDR1 and CDR2 from the germline V gene are SGHTA and FQGNSA. The CDR3 region is CASTPGLARSYEQHF. The CDR3 DNA sequence: TGTGCCAGCACCCCCGGGCTAGCCCGATCCTACGAGCAGCACTTC.